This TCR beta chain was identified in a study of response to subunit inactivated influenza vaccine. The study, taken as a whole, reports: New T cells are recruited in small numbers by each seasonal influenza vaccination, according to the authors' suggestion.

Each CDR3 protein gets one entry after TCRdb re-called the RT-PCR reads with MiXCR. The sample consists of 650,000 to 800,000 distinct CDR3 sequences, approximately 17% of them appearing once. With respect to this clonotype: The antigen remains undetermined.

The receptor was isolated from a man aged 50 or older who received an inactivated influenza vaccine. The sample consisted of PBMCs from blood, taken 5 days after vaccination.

DNA for the CDR3: TGTGCCAGCAGCTTGGGGGGGGCGGCCGAGCAGTACTTC. Its translation is CASSLGGAAEQYF. The chain joins TRBV5-5 to TRBJ2-7, with D perhaps assigned TRBD1 or TRBD2 (6 bases each). Trimming took 0 bases from V and 6 from J, leaving 10 bases between them. The CDR3 has 13 residues. Germline CDR1 reads SGHKS; CDR2 reads YYEKEE (reference sequence).